This section outlines one TCR beta chain sequence together with its context. This sample was included in a study of blood T cell repertoires in COVID-19. Overall study context: Samples of COVID-19 (acute and convalescent) were obtained from the United States, Italy and Spain. T cells, B-cell-depleted T cells, or PBMCs provided the cDNA or gDNA that served as material.

Authors' analysis steps: Estimation of nucleated cell counts relied on the amplification of reference gene primers. Sequencing used immunoSEQ multiplex PCR; TCRdb keeps in-frame clones, though not all of them. D and trimming come from the DNA, and the V and J calls and clone size come from that table. This table holds some 110,000 clones, under 90% found once. This CDR3 comprises 12 residues. From germline, CDR1 is SQVTM and CDR2 ANQGSEA. Trimming shortened V by 5 bases and J by 3 bases, and 7 bases separated the two germline ends. The chain links TRBV29-1 to TRBJ1-4; D might be TRBD1 (5 bases). The source is an older man with acute or convalescent COVID-19. Sample: peripheral blood. Written as DNA, the CDR3 is TGCAGCGTTACAGGCCCTAATGAAAAACTGTTTTTT. It yields the protein CSVTGPNEKLFF. The entire variable domain, with the rest obtained from reference TRBV29-1 and TRBJ1-4, is as follows: SAVISQKPSRDICQRGTSLTIQCQVDSQVTMMFWYRQQPGQSLTLIATANQGSEATYESGFVIDKFPISRPNLTFSTLTVSNMSPEDSSIYLCSVTGPNEKLFFGSGTQLSVL.